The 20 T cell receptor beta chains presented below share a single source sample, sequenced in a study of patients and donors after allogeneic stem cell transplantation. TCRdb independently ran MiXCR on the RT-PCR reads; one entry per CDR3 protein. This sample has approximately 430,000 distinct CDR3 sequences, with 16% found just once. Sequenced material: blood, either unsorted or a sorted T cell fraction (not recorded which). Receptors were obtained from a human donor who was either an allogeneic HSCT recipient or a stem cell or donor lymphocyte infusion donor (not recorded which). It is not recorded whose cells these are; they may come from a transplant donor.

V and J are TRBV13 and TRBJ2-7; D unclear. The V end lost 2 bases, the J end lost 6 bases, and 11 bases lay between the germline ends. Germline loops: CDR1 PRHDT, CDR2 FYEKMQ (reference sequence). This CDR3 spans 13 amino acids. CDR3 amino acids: CASSLKSFGEQYF. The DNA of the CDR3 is TGTGCCAGCAGCTTAAAAAGTTTCGGCGAGCAGTACTTC.

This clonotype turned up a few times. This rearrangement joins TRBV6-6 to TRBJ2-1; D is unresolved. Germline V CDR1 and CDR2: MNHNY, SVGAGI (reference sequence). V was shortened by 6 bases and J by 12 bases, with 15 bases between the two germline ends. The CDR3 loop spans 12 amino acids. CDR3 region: CASSPADRGQFF. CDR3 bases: TGTGCCAGCAGCCCGGCTGACCGCGGGCAGTTCTTC.

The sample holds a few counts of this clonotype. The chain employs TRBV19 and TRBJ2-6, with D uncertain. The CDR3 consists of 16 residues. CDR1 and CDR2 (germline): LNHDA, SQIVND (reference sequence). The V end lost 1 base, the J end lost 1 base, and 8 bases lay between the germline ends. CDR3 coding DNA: TGTGCCAGTAGTATAGGGCTTTTGTCTGGGGCCAACGTCCTGACTTTC. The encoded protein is CASSIGLLSGANVLTF.

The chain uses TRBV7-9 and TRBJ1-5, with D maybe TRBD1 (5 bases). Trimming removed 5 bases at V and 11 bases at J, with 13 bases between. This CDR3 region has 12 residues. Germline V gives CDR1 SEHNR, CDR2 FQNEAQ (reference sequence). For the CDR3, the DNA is TGTGCCAGCAGCCCTGGGGACCTGGCCCAGCATTTT. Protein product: CASSPGDLAQHF.

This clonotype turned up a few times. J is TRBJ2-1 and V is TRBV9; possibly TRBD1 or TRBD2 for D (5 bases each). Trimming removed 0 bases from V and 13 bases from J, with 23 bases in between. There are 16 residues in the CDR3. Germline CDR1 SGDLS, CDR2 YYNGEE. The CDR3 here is CASSVGEGANVAGQFF. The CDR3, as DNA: TGTGCCAGCAGCGTAGGGGAAGGGGCTAATGTCGCGGGTCAGTTCTTC.

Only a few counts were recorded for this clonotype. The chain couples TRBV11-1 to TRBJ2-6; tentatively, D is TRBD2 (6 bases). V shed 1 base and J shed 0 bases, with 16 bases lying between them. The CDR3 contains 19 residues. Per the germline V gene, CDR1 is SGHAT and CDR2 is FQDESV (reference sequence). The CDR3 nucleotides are TGTGCCAGCAGCTTAGTCGGGCGGGAAGGACTCTCTGGGGCCAACGTCCTGACTTTC. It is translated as CASSLVGREGLSGANVLTF.

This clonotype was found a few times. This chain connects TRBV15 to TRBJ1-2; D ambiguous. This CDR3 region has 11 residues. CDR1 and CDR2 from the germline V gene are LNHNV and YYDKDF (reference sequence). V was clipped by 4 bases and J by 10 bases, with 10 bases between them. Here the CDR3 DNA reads TGTGCCACCAGCACAAAGGGCTTCTACACCTTC. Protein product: CATSTKGFYTF.

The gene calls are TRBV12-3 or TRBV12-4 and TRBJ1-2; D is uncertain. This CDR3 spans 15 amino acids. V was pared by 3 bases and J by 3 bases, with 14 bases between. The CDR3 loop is CASSFGQENYYGYTF. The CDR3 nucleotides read TGTGCCAGCAGTTTCGGCCAGGAGAATTACTATGGCTACACCTTC.

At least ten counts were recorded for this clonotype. The CDR3 loop reads CASSPGTRETQYF. CDR3 nucleotide sequence: TGTGCCAGCAGTCCCGGGACACGAGAGACCCAGTACTTC. The V gene is TRBV12-3 or TRBV12-4, the J gene TRBJ2-5, with D possibly TRBD1 on 6 matching bases. The CDR3 runs to 13 residues. V shed 5 bases and J shed 4 bases, with 11 bases lying between them.

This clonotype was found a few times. The CDR3 here is CAIRDGTAHVYEQYF. The CDR3, as DNA: TGTGCCATCAGGGACGGGACAGCACACGTCTACGAGCAGTACTTC. This rearrangement joins TRBV10-3 to TRBJ2-7; TRBD1 aligns across 7 bases. This CDR3 region has 15 residues. V lost 6 bases and J lost 3; bases outside the gene matches: 11. Germline-derived CDR1 and CDR2 are ENHRY and SYGVKD.

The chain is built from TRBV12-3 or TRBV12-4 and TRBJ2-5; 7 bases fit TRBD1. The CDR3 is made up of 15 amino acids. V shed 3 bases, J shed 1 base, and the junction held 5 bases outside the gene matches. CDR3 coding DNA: TGTGCCAGCAGTTTTCAGGGGGTGGGCCAAGAGACCCAGTACTTC. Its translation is CASSFQGVGQETQYF.

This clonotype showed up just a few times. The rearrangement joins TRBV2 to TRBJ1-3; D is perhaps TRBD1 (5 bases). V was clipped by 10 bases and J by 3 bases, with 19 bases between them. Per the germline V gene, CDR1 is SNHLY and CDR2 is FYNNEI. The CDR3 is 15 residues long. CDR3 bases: TGTGCCAACCAGGCCCCAGAGGGACTTGGAAACACCATATATTTT. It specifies CANQAPEGLGNTIYF.

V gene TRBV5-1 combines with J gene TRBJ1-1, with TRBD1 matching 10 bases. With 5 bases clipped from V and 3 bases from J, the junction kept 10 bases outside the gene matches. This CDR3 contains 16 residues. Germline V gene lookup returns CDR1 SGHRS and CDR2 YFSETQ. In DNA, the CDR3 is TGCGCCAGCAGAGGGGACAGGGGCCTTGGCGACACTGAAGCTTTCTTT. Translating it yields CASRGDRGLGDTEAFF.

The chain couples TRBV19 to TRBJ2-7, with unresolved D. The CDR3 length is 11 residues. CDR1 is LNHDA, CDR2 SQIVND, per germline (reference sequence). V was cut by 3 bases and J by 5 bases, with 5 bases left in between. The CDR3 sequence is CASSMRDEQYF. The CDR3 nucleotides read TGTGCCAGTAGTATGCGAGACGAGCAGTACTTC.

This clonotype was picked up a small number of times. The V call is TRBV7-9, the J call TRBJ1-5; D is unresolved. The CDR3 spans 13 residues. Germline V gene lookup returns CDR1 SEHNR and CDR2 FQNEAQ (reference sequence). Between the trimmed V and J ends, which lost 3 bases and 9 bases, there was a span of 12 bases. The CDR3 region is CASSLAANLPQHF. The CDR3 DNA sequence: TGTGCCAGCAGCTTGGCAGCCAACTTGCCCCAGCATTTT.

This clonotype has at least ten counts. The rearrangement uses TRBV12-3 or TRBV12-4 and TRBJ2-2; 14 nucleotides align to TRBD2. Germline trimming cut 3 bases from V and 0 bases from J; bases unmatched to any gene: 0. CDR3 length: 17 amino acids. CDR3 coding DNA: TGTGCCAGCAGTTTGGGACTAGCGGGGGCGAACACCGGGGAGCTGTTTTTT. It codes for CASSLGLAGANTGELFF.

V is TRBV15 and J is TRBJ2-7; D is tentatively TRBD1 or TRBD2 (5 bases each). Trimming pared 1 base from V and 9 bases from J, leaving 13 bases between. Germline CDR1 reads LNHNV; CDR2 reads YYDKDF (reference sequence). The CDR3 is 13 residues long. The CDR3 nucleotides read TGTGCCACCAGCAGAGGAGGGACCGTGGGGCAGTACTTC. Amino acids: CATSRGGTVGQYF.

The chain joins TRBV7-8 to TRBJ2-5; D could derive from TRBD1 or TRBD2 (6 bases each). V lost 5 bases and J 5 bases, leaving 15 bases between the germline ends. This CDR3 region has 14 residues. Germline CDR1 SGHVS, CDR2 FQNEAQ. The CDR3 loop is CASSPRVGGETQYF. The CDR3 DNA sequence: TGTGCCAGCAGCCCGAGGGTAGGGGGGGAGACCCAGTACTTC.

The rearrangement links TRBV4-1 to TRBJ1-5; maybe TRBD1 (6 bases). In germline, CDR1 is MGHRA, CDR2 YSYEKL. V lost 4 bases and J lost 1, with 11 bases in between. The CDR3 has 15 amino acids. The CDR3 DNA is TGCGCCAGCAGCCCACAGGGTTGGAGCAATCAGCCCCAGCATTTT. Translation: CASSPQGWSNQPQHF.

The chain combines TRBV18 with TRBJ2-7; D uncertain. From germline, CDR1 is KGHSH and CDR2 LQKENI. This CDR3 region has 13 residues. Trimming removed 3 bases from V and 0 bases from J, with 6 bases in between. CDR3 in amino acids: CASSPRLSYEQYF. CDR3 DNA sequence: TGTGCCAGCTCACCTCGGCTCTCCTACGAGCAGTACTTC.